The clone carrying this T cell receptor (beta chain) was observed a handful of times. Germline assignment: CDR1 SNHLY and CDR2 FYNNEI. The CDR3 spans 15 residues. V was clipped by 7 bases and J by 2 bases; unmatched bases: 5. The data belong to a study of blood T cell repertoires in COVID-19. Looking at the study overall: Specimens from acute and convalescent COVID-19 originated in the United States, Italy and Spain. From T cells, B-cell-depleted T cells, or PBMCs came the material, which was cDNA or gDNA.

The repertoire was sequenced with immunoSEQ multiplex PCR; TCRdb's copy has only in-frame clones and lacks some. Seen here are 180,000 or so clones, roughly 86% observed once, and the top ten hold about 8%. The rearrangement links TRBV2 to TRBJ1-5; 10 bases match TRBD1. The specimen was peripheral blood. This sequence originates from a middle-aged man who had recovered from COVID-19. CDR3 sequence: CASIGGTGGNQPQHF. DNA of the CDR3: TGTGCCAGCATTGGCGGGACAGGGGGCAATCAGCCCCAGCATTTT.